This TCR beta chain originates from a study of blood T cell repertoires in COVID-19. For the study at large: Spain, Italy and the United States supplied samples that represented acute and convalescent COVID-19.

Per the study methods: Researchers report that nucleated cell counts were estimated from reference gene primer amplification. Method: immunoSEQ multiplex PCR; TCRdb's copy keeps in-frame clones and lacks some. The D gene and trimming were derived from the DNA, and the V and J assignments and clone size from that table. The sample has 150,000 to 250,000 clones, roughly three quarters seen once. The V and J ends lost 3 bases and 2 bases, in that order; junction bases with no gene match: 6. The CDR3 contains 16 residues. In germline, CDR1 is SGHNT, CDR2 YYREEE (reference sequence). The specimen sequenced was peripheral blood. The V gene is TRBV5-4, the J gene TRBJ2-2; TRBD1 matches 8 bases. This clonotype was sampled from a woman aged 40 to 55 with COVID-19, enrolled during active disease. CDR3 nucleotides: TGTGCCAGCAGCTCCCAGGGGGCAAGTAACACCGGGGAGCTGTTTTTT. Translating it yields CASSSQGASNTGELFF.